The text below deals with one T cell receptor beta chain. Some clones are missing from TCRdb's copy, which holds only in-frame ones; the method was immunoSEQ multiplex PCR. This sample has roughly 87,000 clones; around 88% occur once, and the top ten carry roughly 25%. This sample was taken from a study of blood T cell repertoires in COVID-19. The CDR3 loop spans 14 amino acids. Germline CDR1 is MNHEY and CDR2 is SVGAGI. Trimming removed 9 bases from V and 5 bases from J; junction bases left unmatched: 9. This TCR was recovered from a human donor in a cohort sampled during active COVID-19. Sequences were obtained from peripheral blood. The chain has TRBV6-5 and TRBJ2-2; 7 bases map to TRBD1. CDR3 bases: TGTGCCAGGCCGAACAGGGGAAGGACCGGGGAGCTGTTTTTT. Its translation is CARPNRGRTGELFF.